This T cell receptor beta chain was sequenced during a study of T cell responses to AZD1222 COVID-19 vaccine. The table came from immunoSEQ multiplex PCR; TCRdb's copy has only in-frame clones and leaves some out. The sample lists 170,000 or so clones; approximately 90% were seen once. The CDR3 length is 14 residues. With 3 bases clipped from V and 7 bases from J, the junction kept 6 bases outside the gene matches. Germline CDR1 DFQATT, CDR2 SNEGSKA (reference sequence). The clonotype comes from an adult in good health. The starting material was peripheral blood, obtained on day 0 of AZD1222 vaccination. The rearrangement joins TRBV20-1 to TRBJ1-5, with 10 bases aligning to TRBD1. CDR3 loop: CSASDRGRGQPQHF. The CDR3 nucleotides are TGCAGTGCTAGTGACAGGGGGCGCGGGCAGCCCCAGCATTTT.